Listed below are T cell receptor beta chains from one sample, sequenced in a study of shared clonotypes between healthy human individuals. Assay used: immunoSEQ multiplex PCR; TCRdb lists only in-frame clones, some missing. The sample lists about 2 million clones; approximately 94% were seen once. Material for sequencing was naive CD8+ T cells sorted from blood. The receptors derive from a man in his late teens or twenties in good health. The CDR3 runs from the conserved cysteine through the conserved F or W. A D gene is named only where the DNA matches it firmly.

j_call,v_call,d_call,cdr3_aa
TRBJ2-3,TRBV30,-,CAWSRGGSSTDTQYF
TRBJ1-2,TRBV5-5,-,CASSLDSYGYTF
TRBJ2-5,TRBV10-3,TRBD2,CAIRASGGATETQYF
TRBJ1-4,TRBV28,-,CASSLRGVNEKLFF
TRBJ1-4,TRBV9,-,CASGGAGFNEKLFF
TRBJ1-2,TRBV28,-,CASSLFSPSEGYTF
TRBJ2-2,TRBV9,TRBD1,CASSVGDRGLGELFF
TRBJ2-7,TRBV5-6,-,CASSLMSYEQYF
TRBJ1-3,TRBV5-4,-,CASSPRGDTGNTIYF
TRBJ2-7,TRBV27,TRBD1,CASSLGTGPYEQYF
TRBJ2-7,TRBV27,TRBD2,CASSMTGTSVFSVSEQYF
TRBJ2-3,TRBV13,-,CASRGDTQYF
TRBJ2-5,TRBV13,TRBD1,CASSLAGQDAQETQYF
TRBJ2-7,TRBV9,TRBD2,CASSVFAGGPLEQYF
TRBJ2-5,TRBV7-9,-,CASSLVLELIETQYF
TRBJ1-4,TRBV6-5,TRBD1,CASNRGKNEKLFF
TRBJ2-7,TRBV13,TRBD2,CASSAPASTSVHEQYF